The 30 T cell receptor beta chains given below trace back to one sample, sequenced in a study of T cell changes during pregnancy in multiple sclerosis (dated by TCRdb to the late 2010s). Preparation of the library involved the immunoSEQ multiplex PCR assay. The table comes from immuneACCESS by way of TCRdb, which keeps in-frame sequences with V and J called. Part of the clones is missing from these tables; in studies checked, under half for an unresolved V gene and the rest for unknown reasons. The sample table lists 95,000 to 100,000 clones, 91% of them with a count of one. In total, the top ten clones hold about 2.9% of the sample. The material was peripheral blood, obtained in the second trimester of pregnancy. These receptors were collected from a female donor with multiple sclerosis, enrolled in a pregnancy study.

The rearrangement uses TRBV27 and TRBJ1-5; 8 positions agree with TRBD1. Per germline, CDR1 MNHEY and CDR2 SMNVEV (reference sequence). V lost 5 bases to trimming and J lost 3 bases; unmatched junction nucleotides: 9. The CDR3 consists of 16 residues. The CDR3 DNA reads as TGTGCCAGCAGTCCCAGGGGGCGCGGGGTCAATCAGCCCCAGCATTTT. This sequence encodes CASSPRGRGVNQPQHF.

The V and J genes are TRBV13 and TRBJ2-1, with D tentatively TRBD2 (6 bases). The CDR3 spans 13 residues. Germline CDR1 reads PRHDT; CDR2 reads FYEKMQ (reference sequence). V lost 5 bases to trimming and J lost 3 bases, with 8 bases between them. CDR3 residues: CASSGRNYNEQFF. CDR3 coding DNA: TGTGCCAGCAGCGGGAGGAACTACAATGAGCAGTTCTTC.

The chain has TRBV28 and TRBJ1-2; TRBD1 aligns across 10 bases. V was clipped by 5 bases and J by 4 bases; unmatched bases: 13. CDR3 length: 17 residues. Germline-derived CDR1 and CDR2 are MDHEN and SYDVKM. CDR3 loop: CASSPPGRQGAAYGYTF. The CDR3 DNA sequence: TGTGCCAGCAGTCCACCAGGTCGACAGGGGGCAGCCTATGGCTACACCTTC.

The chain has TRBV19 and TRBJ1-1; D call uncertain. Trimming pared 5 bases from V and 3 bases from J, leaving 13 bases between. This CDR3 contains 14 residues. Germline V lookup: CDR1 LNHDA, CDR2 SQIVND (reference sequence). The CDR3 DNA reads TGTGCCAGTAGTTGGAGGGCGAGGGACACTGAAGCTTTCTTT. This translates into CASSWRARDTEAFF.

This clone turned up a few times. CDR3 loop: CASSQSRNGYTF. The CDR3 region has the DNA TGTGCCAGCAGCCAAAGTAGAAATGGCTACACCTTC. V and J are TRBV16 and TRBJ1-2, with D unresolved. V was cut by 2 bases and J by 6 bases, with 7 bases left in between. Per the germline V gene, CDR1 is KGHSY and CDR2 is FQNENV. CDR3 length equals 12 residues.

The V call is TRBV19, the J call TRBJ1-1; the D gene is possibly TRBD1 (5 bases). The length of the CDR3 is 12 residues. CDR1 is LNHDA, CDR2 SQIVND, per germline (reference sequence). V lost 10 bases and J lost 4, with 13 bases in between. Here the CDR3 reads CAIRGVATEAFF. Written as DNA, the CDR3 is TGTGCCATTAGAGGGGTTGCCACTGAAGCTTTCTTT.

The genes are TRBV5-1 and TRBJ2-1; 7 bases map to TRBD2. Germline V gene sequence: CDR1 SGHRS, CDR2 YFSETQ. J lost 1 base, V lost 0 bases, and 7 bases had no gene match. CDR3 length: 17 residues. In nucleotides, the CDR3 is TGCGCCAGCAGCTTGGGGCCGGCGGGAGCGTCCTACAATGAGCAGTTCTTC. Translation: CASSLGPAGASYNEQFF.

The V call is TRBV5-1, the J call TRBJ1-4, with D maybe TRBD1 (6 bases). Germline V lookup: CDR1 SGHRS, CDR2 YFSETQ. V was pared by 0 bases and J by 10 bases, with 13 bases between. The CDR3 has 14 residues. The CDR3 region has the DNA TGCGCCAGCAGCTTGGAACAGGGCGGAGGAAAACTGTTTTTT. Translation: CASSLEQGGGKLFF.

This chain links TRBV5-1 with TRBJ2-1; TRBD2 matches at 15 bases. Trimming removed 7 bases from V and 2 bases from J; junction bases left unmatched: 10. The CDR3 runs 18 residues. Germline values: CDR1 SGHRS, CDR2 YFSETQ. The CDR3 nucleotides read TGCGCCAGCCATCCGGGACTAGCGGGAGGTGTCACCTACAATGAGCAGTTCTTC. It specifies CASHPGLAGGVTYNEQFF.

The J gene is TRBJ1-1, the V gene TRBV5-1; the D gene is possibly TRBD1 (5 bases). The V gene's germline CDR1 is SGHRS and CDR2 YFSETQ. The V end was cut by 2 bases, the J end by 1 base, with 21 bases between. The CDR3 loop spans 18 amino acids. DNA for the CDR3: TGCGCCAGCAGCTTTTCGTTCCAGGGTTCCATTCGGAACACTGAAGCTTTCTTT. This codes for CASSFSFQGSIRNTEAFF.

V and J are TRBV11-3 and TRBJ2-1, with TRBD2 identical over 9 bases. The CDR3 loop spans 15 amino acids. CDR1 and CDR2 (germline): SGHNT, YENEEA. Germline trimming cut 3 bases from V and 6 bases from J; bases unmatched to any gene: 6. CDR3 sequence: CASSFGGRAGNEQFF. The CDR3 DNA reads as TGTGCCAGCAGCTTTGGCGGGAGGGCGGGCAATGAGCAGTTCTTC.

The chain links TRBV28 to TRBJ2-1; TRBD2 matches 7 bases. The V gene end was trimmed by 1 base and the J gene end by 0 bases; junction bases not matched to a gene: 6. The CDR3 is made up of 17 amino acids. Germline V gene lookup returns CDR1 MDHEN and CDR2 SYDVKM. For the CDR3, the DNA is TGTGCCAGCAGTTTATTAAGTCGCGGGAGCTCCTACAATGAGCAGTTCTTC. It codes for CASSLLSRGSSYNEQFF. Looking up the rest from reference TRBV28 and TRBJ2-1 gives the full variable domain: DVKVTQSSRYLVKRTGEKVFLECVQDMDHENMFWYRQDPGLGLRLIYFSYDVKMKEKGDIPEGYSVSREKKERFSLILESASTNQTSMYLCASSLLSRGSSYNEQFFGPGTRLTVL.

V gene TRBV18 combines with J gene TRBJ2-3; D is perhaps TRBD2 (6 bases). This CDR3 region has 16 residues. The germline V gene encodes CDR1 KGHSH and CDR2 LQKENI. V lost 4 bases and J 2 bases, leaving 16 bases between the germline ends. CDR3 loop: CASSHLNGGLTDTQYF. CDR3 in DNA: TGTGCCAGCTCACACCTCAACGGAGGGCTCACAGATACGCAGTATTTT.

This clone has only a few counts. The genes are TRBV28 and TRBJ1-1, with a possible D match to TRBD1 (6 bases). The V end was cut by 4 bases, the J end by 7 bases, with 13 bases between. CDR3 size: 13 residues. From germline, CDR1 is MDHEN and CDR2 SYDVKM. In DNA form, the CDR3 reads TGTGCCAGCAGTTCCCACAAGACAGGTGAAGCTTTCTTT. This gives the protein CASSSHKTGEAFF.

The chain carries TRBV10-3 and TRBJ2-7; D may be TRBD2 (5 bases). The V and J ends lost 0 bases and 3 bases respectively, with 24 bases between them. From germline, CDR1 is ENHRY and CDR2 SYGVKD. The CDR3 extends over 19 amino acids. CDR3 DNA: TGTGCCATCAGTGAGTCGACAAGAATCCGGGAAAAAAAGGGCTACGAGCAGTACTTC. Its protein is CAISESTRIREKKGYEQYF.

The V gene is TRBV1, the J gene TRBJ2-1; the table calls TRBD2, which could not be checked here. TRBV1 is shown as a pseudogene. The CDR3 is 12 amino acids. The CDR3 coding sequence is TGCACCAGCAGCCAAGAGAGGGATGAGCAGTTCTTC. It translates to CTSSQERDEQFF.

The chain combines TRBV4-3 with TRBJ2-5; D uncertain. Germline CDR1 LGHNA, CDR2 YSLEER. Trimming took off 0 bases at V and 5 bases at J, with 7 bases between the two ends. The CDR3 totals 13 residues. CDR3: CASSQDREETQYF. The CDR3 DNA is TGCGCCAGCAGCCAAGATAGAGAGGAGACCCAGTACTTC.

This chain joins TRBV29-1 and TRBJ1-3; D not certain. The V end lost 7 bases, the J end lost 0 bases, and 10 bases lay between the germline ends. CDR1 is SQVTM, CDR2 ANQGSEA, per germline. This CDR3 comprises 13 residues. CDR3 bases: TGCAGCGCCTTACAGAGCTCTGGAAACACCATATATTTT. It encodes CSALQSSGNTIYF.

V gene TRBV19 combines with J gene TRBJ2-1; 7 nucleotides match TRBD2. CDR1 is LNHDA and CDR2 is SQIVND in the germline V gene (reference sequence). J lost 4 bases, V lost 8 bases, and 5 bases had no gene match. This CDR3 has 13 residues. DNA for the CDR3: TGTGCCAGTGTAAAGCGGGGTTACAATGAGCAGTTCTTC. Its protein is CASVKRGYNEQFF.

This chain links TRBV19 with TRBJ2-7; TRBD2 aligns across 10 bases. Germline assignment: CDR1 LNHDA and CDR2 SQIVND (reference sequence). This CDR3 comprises 18 residues. V lost 6 bases, J lost 5 bases, and 19 bases stayed unmatched. CDR3 amino acids: CASRPSGSSEDGLNEQYF. The CDR3 DNA is TGTGCCAGTAGACCTAGCGGGAGTAGTGAGGATGGACTTAACGAGCAGTACTTC.

This chain links TRBV5-4 with TRBJ2-7; TRBD1 aligns across 8 bases. This CDR3 comprises 14 residues. The germline V gene has CDR1 SGHNT and CDR2 YYREEE (reference sequence). Trimming removed 4 bases from V and 6 bases from J; junction bases left unmatched: 9. The CDR3 loop is CASSERQGRSEQYF. CDR3 nucleotides: TGTGCCAGCAGCGAAAGACAGGGGAGGAGCGAGCAGTACTTC.

CDR3 sequence reads: CASSLEAGSETQYF. The DNA for the CDR3 is TGTGCCAGCAGCTTAGAGGCGGGAAGCGAGACCCAGTACTTC. The gene calls are TRBV5-4 and TRBJ2-5, with a possible D match to TRBD2 (6 bases). Germline loops: CDR1 SGHNT, CDR2 YYREEE (reference sequence). Trimming left V 2 bases short and J 5 bases short, with 13 bases between. This CDR3 has 14 residues.

Only one count was recorded for this clone. The V call is TRBV6-5, the J call TRBJ1-1; 9 bases match TRBD1. The V and J ends lost 6 bases and 6 bases, in that order; junction bases with no gene match: 8. CDR1 is MNHEY and CDR2 is SVGAGI in the germline V gene. CDR3 size: 14 residues. The CDR3 sequence is CASSHRTGEPEAFF. DNA for the CDR3: TGTGCCAGCAGCCACCGGACAGGGGAGCCTGAAGCTTTCTTT.

The gene calls are TRBV18 and TRBJ2-4, with a tentative D call TRBD1 (6 bases). Germline V CDR1 and CDR2: KGHSH, LQKENI. V lost 6 bases and J lost 7, with 13 bases in between. This CDR3 has 13 amino acids. The CDR3: CASSANTGNIQYF. DNA for the CDR3: TGTGCCAGCTCCGCAAATACAGGGAACATTCAGTACTTC.

This sequence joins TRBV4-1 and TRBJ2-2, with 12 bases identical to TRBD2. The CDR3 length is 15 residues. Looked up from germline, CDR1 is MGHRA and CDR2 is YSYEKL. The trim removed 1 base at V and 6 bases at J, leaving 0 bases unmatched. Here the CDR3 DNA reads TGCGCCAGCAGCCAAGGACTAGCGGGAGCCGGGGAGCTGTTTTTT. It codes for CASSQGLAGAGELFF.

This rearrangement joins TRBV28 to TRBJ2-7, with TRBD2 identical over 8 bases. With V trimmed by 2 bases and J by 3 bases, 12 bases remained unmatched. Germline CDR1 is MDHEN and CDR2 is SYDVKM. The CDR3 has 17 residues. The CDR3 is CASSLVDRRTSSYEQYF. CDR3 coding DNA: TGTGCCAGCAGTTTAGTTGATCGGCGGACTAGCAGCTACGAGCAGTACTTC.

The chain recombines TRBV7-2 with TRBJ1-2; the match to TRBD1 covers 7 bases. The length of the CDR3 is 16 residues. J was trimmed by 1 base and V by 1 base; bases with no gene match: 6. The germline CDR1 and CDR2 sequences are SGHTA and FQGNSA. Here the CDR3 DNA reads TGTGCCAGCAGCTTAGATTTGTGGGACAGTAACTATGGCTACACCTTC. Translating it yields CASSLDLWDSNYGYTF.

This clone was seen a handful of times. The CDR3, as DNA: TGTGCCAGCAGCTTAGTGACTAGCGGGAACAATGAGCAGTTCTTC. The encoded protein is CASSLVTSGNNEQFF. The V gene is TRBV7-9, the J gene TRBJ2-1; 11 bases are shared with TRBD2. Germline-derived CDR1 and CDR2 are SEHNR and FQNEAQ (reference sequence). Losses at the gene ends were 1 base for V and 5 bases for J; bases not matched to a gene: 1. The CDR3 is 15 residues long.

This chain links TRBV28 with TRBJ2-1; 7 bases fit TRBD1. With 6 bases clipped from V and 7 bases from J, the junction kept 9 bases outside the gene matches. The germline V gene has CDR1 MDHEN and CDR2 SYDVKM. The CDR3 consists of 14 residues. CDR3 sequence (DNA): TGTGCCAGCAGCCCCCCTCCCAGGGGGAATGAGCAGTTCTTC. Protein sequence: CASSPPPRGNEQFF.

The rearrangement links TRBV9 to TRBJ2-7; TRBD1 matches at 7 bases. V gave up 3 bases and J gave up 3 bases; unmatched junction bases: 9. Per germline, CDR1 SGDLS and CDR2 YYNGEE. This CDR3 spans 15 amino acids. The CDR3 reads CASSAGTDSYYEQYF. CDR3 bases: TGTGCCAGCAGCGCCGGGACAGACTCCTACTACGAGCAGTACTTC.